This is a list of T cell receptor beta chains from one sample in a study of cytomegalovirus exposure and HLA in healthy donors. Sequencing was performed with immunoSEQ multiplex PCR; in TCRdb, only in-frame clones are kept and a portion is missing. The table shows about 120,000 clones, with 75% occurring only once. Sequencing used PBMCs. These TCRs come from a woman aged 35 to 49 in good health and CMV-seropositive. The CDR3 runs from the conserved cysteine through the conserved F or W.

J: TRBJ2-7; V: TRBV28; CDR3: CASNPLGTASSYEQYF
J: TRBJ2-1; V: TRBV4-1; CDR3: CASSQDLAGRNEQFF
J: TRBJ1-1; V: TRBV6-1; CDR3: CASSWDKEYTEAFF
J: TRBJ1-2; V: TRBV28; CDR3: CASSLPGPGNGYTF
J: TRBJ1-6; V: TRBV7-9; CDR3: CASSLAGNRSPLHF
J: TRBJ2-3; V: TRBV7-8; CDR3: CASSLRLAGARQYF
J: TRBJ2-7; V: TRBV13; CDR3: CASSGQSIPYEQYF
J: TRBJ1-1; V: TRBV5-8; CDR3: CASSLGARLTEAFF
J: TRBJ1-4; V: TRBV7-2; CDR3: CASSLLTRGHHEKLFF
J: TRBJ2-5; V: TRBV6-6; CDR3: CASSRDRGGETQYF
J: TRBJ2-1; V: TRBV18; CDR3: CASSPLGTSGYYNEQFF
J: TRBJ2-3; V: TRBV6-4; CDR3: CASSDSALQGWAPNTQYF
J: TRBJ2-1; V: TRBV27; CDR3: CASSPWTEDNEQFF
J: TRBJ1-4; V: TRBV30; CDR3: CASPGRGGSEKLFF
J: TRBJ1-2; V: TRBV6-5; CDR3: CASSWTGDYGYTF
J: TRBJ1-2; V: TRBV10-3; CDR3: CAISVTRDRGSYGYTF
J: TRBJ1-2; V: TRBV14; CDR3: CASRPAGPPYGYTF